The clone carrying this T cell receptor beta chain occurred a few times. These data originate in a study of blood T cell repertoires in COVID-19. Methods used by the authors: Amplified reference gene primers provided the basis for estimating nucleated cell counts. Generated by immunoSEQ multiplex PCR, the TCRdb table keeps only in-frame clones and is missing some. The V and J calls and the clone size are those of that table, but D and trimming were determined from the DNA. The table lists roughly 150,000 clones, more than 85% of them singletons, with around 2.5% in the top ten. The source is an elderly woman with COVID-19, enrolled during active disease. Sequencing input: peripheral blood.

The CDR3 sequence is CAISDPGLEGGYTF. The DNA of the CDR3 is TGTGCCATCAGTGACCCAGGGTTGGAGGGCGGCTACACCTTC. This chain connects TRBV10-3 to TRBJ1-2; possibly TRBD1 for D (5 bases). Between the trimmed V and J ends, which lost 3 bases and 8 bases, there was a span of 16 bases. Germline CDR1 ENHRY, CDR2 SYGVKD. This CDR3 is built from 14 residues.